Each of the 17 T cell receptor beta chains below was sequenced from the same sample in a study of T cells expressing NK-cell markers. Following a re-call of the 5' RACE reads, TCRdb has one entry per CDR3 protein and lacks DNA. The sample has about 390,000 distinct CDR3 sequences; the top ten hold roughly 10%. The sample taken for sequencing was blood T cells: a sorted CD56 or NKG2C T cell subset, CD4+ or CD8+ T cells, or bulk PBMC T cells (not recorded which). These receptors originate from a woman in her forties or fifties in good health.

The J gene is TRBJ2-3, the V gene TRBV5-1; TCRdb names TRBD1, which stays unverified in the absence of DNA. CDR3 size: 18 residues. Germline lookup yields CDR1 SGHRS and CDR2 YFSETQ. CDR3: CASSLGQGAPPSTDTQYF.

The J gene is TRBJ1-2, the V gene TRBV12-3 or TRBV12-4. This CDR3 has 14 residues. CDR3 sequence reads: CASSLVFSNYGYTF.

The genes are TRBV14 and TRBJ2-1; TCRdb selects TRBD2, and the lack of DNA leaves this call unchecked. The CDR3 is 13 amino acids. The germline gives CDR1 SGHDN, CDR2 FVKESK. The CDR3: CASSQVLAGVKFF.

The V call is TRBV7-7, the J call TRBJ2-1. The CDR3 spans 14 residues. From germline, CDR1 is SSHAT and CDR2 FNYEAQ (reference sequence). This chain's CDR3 is CASSPSGAYNEQFF. The full variable domain, rest sourced from reference TRBV7-7 and TRBJ2-1, is GAGVSQSPRYKVTKRGQDVTLRCDPISSHATLYWYQQALGQGPEFLTYFNYEAQPDKSGLPSDRFSAERPEGSISTLTIQRTEQRDSAMYRCASSPSGAYNEQFFGPGTRLTVL.

The chain recombines TRBV4-1 with TRBJ2-7; TCRdb names TRBD2, which stays unverified in the absence of DNA. This CDR3 comprises 19 residues. Germline V gene data show CDR1 as MGHRA and CDR2 as YSYEKL. CDR3 loop: CASSQTRTSGRAEVNEQYF.

The chain combines TRBV19 with TRBJ2-5; the TCRdb D gene call, TRBD1, has no DNA to confirm it. Germline V gene sequence: CDR1 LNHDA, CDR2 SQIVND (reference sequence). The CDR3 totals 15 residues. CDR3 region: CASSHRRGIQETQYF.

The gene calls are TRBV6-5 and TRBJ2-4. The CDR3 consists of 12 residues. CDR1 is MNHEY, CDR2 SVGAGI, per germline. CDR3 loop: CASTKHQNIQYF.

CDR3 sequence: CATSDFRDEAFF. V usage is TRBV24-1 and J usage is TRBJ1-1; TCRdb's D call of TRBD1 is untestable without DNA. Germline loops: CDR1 KGHDR, CDR2 SFDVKD. This CDR3 has 12 amino acids.

The chain employs TRBV29-1 and TRBJ2-1. The CDR3 contains 12 residues. From germline, CDR1 is SQVTM and CDR2 ANQGSEA. This CDR3 is CSVSLLGNEQFF.

The chain recombines TRBV20-1 with TRBJ1-2; with no DNA, the TCRdb D assignment of TRBD1 cannot be verified. The CDR3 contains 16 residues. Germline lookup yields CDR1 DFQATT and CDR2 SNEGSKA (reference sequence). The CDR3 protein is CSARGGKDRGNYGYTF.

The CDR3 protein is CASSYLGNMNTEAFF. The rearrangement joins TRBV7-2 to TRBJ1-1. Germline CDR1 reads SGHTA; CDR2 reads FQGNSA. This CDR3 contains 15 residues. The full variable domain, completed using reference TRBV7-2 and TRBJ1-1, is GAGVSQSPSNKVTEKGKDVELRCDPISGHTALYWYRQSLGQGLEFLIYFQGNSAPDKSGLPSDRFSAERTGGSVSTLTIQRTQQEDSAVYLCASSYLGNMNTEAFFGQGTRLTVV.

The CDR3 spells CSVEGLAGGPASYNEQFF. The chain carries TRBV29-1 and TRBJ2-1; TCRdb returns TRBD2, unconfirmable since there is no DNA. The CDR3 has 18 residues. Germline V CDR1 and CDR2: SQVTM, ANQGSEA.

The rearrangement uses TRBV5-1 and TRBJ2-1; the D call of TRBD1 rests on TCRdb alone, since no DNA is present to check it. The CDR3 sequence is 15 residues long. Germline CDR1 reads SGHRS; CDR2 reads YFSETQ. This CDR3 is CASSLVRGGSNEQFF.

The chain has TRBV20-1 and TRBJ1-1; without DNA, the TCRdb call of TRBD1 cannot be checked. Germline-derived CDR1 and CDR2 are DFQATT and SNEGSKA (reference sequence). CDR3 length: 14 amino acids. CDR3 residues: CSARAGPATTEAFF.

The chain carries TRBV9 and TRBJ2-2. The CDR3 has 13 residues. CDR1 SGDLS and CDR2 YYNGEE come from the germline V gene. The CDR3 here is CASSVDRRGELFF. Variable domain in full (rest from reference TRBV9 and TRBJ2-2): DSGVTQTPKHLITATGQRVTLRCSPRSGDLSVYWYQQSLDQGLQFLIQYYNGEERAKGNILERFSAQQFPDLHSELNLSSLELGDSALYFCASSVDRRGELFFGEGSRLTVL.

The chain recombines TRBV7-8 with TRBJ2-3. The CDR3 contains 13 residues. Germline CDR1 SGHVS, CDR2 FQNEAQ. This CDR3 is CASSSLAPDTQYF. Combining the CDR3 with reference TRBV7-8 and TRBJ2-3 gives the whole variable domain GAGVSQSPRYKVAKRGQDVALRCDPISGHVSLFWYQQALGQGPEFLTYFQNEAQLDKSGLPSDRFFAERPEGSVSTLKIQRTQQEDSAVYLCASSSLAPDTQYFGPGTRLTVL.

The chain combines TRBV18 with TRBJ2-1; with no DNA, the TCRdb D assignment of TRBD2 cannot be verified. The CDR3 is made up of 16 amino acids. Germline-derived CDR1 and CDR2 are KGHSH and LQKENI. CDR3 sequence reads: CASSPLPSGTYNEQFF.